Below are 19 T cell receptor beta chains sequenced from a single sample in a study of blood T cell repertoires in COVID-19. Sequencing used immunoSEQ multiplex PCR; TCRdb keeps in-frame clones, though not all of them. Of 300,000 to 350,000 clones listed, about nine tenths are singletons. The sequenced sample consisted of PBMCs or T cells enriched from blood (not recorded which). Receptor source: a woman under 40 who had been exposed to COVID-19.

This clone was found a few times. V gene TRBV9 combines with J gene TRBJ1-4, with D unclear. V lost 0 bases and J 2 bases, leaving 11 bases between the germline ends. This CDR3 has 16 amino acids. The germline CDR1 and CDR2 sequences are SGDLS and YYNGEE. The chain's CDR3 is CASSVGYGETNEKLFF. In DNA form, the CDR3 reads TGTGCCAGCAGCGTAGGGTACGGGGAGACTAATGAAAAACTGTTTTTT.

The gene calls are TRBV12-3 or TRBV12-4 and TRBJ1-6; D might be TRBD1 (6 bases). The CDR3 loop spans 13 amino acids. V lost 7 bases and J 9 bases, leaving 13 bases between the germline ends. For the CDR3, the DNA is TGTGCCAGCACCCAAGGGGGAATTTCACCCCTCCACTTT. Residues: CASTQGGISPLHF.

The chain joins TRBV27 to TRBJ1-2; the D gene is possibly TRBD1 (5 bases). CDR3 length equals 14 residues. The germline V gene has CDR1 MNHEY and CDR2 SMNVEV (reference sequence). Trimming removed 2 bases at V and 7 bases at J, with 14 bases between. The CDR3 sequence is CASSLRTGRGGYTF. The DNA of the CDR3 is TGTGCCAGCAGTTTAAGGACGGGGAGGGGTGGCTACACCTTC.

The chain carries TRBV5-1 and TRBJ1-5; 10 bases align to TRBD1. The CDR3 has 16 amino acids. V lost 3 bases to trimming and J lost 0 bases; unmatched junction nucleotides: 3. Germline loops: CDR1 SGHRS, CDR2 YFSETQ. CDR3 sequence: CASSWGTGDSNQPQHF. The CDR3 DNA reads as TGCGCCAGCAGCTGGGGGACAGGGGATAGCAATCAGCCCCAGCATTTT.

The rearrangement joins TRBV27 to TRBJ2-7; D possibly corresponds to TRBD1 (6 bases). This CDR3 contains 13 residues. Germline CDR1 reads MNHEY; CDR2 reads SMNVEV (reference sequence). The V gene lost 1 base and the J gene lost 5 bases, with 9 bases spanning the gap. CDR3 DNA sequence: TGTGCCAGCAGTTTATACAGGGCCCACGAGCAGTACTTC. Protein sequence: CASSLYRAHEQYF.

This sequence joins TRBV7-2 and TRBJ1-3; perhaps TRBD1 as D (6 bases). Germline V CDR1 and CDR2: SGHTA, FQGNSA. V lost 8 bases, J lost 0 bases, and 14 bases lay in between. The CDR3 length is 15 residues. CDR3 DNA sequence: TGTGCCAGCCAATGGACAGCCTTCTCTGGAAACACCATATATTTT. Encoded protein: CASQWTAFSGNTIYF.

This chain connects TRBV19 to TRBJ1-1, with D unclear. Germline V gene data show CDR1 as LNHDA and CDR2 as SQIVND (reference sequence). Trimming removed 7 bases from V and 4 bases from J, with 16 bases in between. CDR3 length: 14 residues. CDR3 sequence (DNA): TGTGCCAGTACTCTTGGTTGGGAGGGCACTGAAGCTTTCTTT. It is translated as CASTLGWEGTEAFF.

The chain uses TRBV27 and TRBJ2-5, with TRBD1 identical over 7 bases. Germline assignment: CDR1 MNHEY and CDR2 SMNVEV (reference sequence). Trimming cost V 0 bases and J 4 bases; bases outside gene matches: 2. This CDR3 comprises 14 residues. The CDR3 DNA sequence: TGTGCCAGCAGTTTATCGGCAGGGGGAGAGACCCAGTACTTC. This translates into CASSLSAGGETQYF.

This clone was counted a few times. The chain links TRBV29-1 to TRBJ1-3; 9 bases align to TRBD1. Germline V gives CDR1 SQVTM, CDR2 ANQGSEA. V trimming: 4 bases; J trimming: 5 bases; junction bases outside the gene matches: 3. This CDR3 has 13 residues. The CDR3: CSVGGQGRNTIYF. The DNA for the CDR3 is TGCAGCGTTGGTGGACAGGGGAGAAACACCATATATTTT.

The CDR3 bases are TGCGCCAGCAGCGTACGACTGGAGAGCTCCTACGAGCAGTACTTC. Protein sequence: CASSVRLESSYEQYF. The chain links TRBV5-1 to TRBJ2-7; D gene ambiguous. CDR1 is SGHRS, CDR2 YFSETQ, per germline. The CDR3 spans 15 residues. Trimming took 4 bases from V and 0 from J, leaving 14 bases between them. The whole variable domain, filled in from reference TRBV5-1 and TRBJ2-7, reads KAGVTQTPRYLIKTRGQQVTLSCSPISGHRSVSWYQQTPGQGLQFLFEYFSETQRNKGNFPGRFSGRQFSNSRSEMNVSTLELGDSALYLCASSVRLESSYEQYFGPGTRLTVT.

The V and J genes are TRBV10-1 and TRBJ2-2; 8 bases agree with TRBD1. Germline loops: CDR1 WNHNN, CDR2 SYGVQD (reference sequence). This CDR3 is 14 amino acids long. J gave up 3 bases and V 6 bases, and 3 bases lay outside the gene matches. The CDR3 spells CASSPGQDTGELFF. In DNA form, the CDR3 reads TGCGCCAGCAGCCCGGGACAGGACACCGGGGAGCTGTTTTTT.

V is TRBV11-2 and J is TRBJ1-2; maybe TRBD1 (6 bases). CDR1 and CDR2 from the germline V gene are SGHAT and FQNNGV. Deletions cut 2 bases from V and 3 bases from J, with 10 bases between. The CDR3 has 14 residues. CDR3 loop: CASSLKQGHYGYTF. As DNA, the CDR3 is TGTGCCAGCAGCTTAAAACAGGGACACTATGGCTACACCTTC.

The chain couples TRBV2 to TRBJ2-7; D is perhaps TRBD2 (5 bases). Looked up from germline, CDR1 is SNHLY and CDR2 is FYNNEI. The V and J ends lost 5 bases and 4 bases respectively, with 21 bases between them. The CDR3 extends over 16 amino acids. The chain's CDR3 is CASSRPSRVALYEQYF. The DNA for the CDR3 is TGTGCCAGCAGTAGACCTTCGAGGGTGGCCCTTTACGAGCAGTACTTC.

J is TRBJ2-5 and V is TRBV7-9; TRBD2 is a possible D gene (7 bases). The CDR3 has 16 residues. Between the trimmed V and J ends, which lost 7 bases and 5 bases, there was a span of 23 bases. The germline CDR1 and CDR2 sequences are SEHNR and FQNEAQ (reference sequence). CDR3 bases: TGTGCCAGCACCCCCCTAGTGTCGGGGGGCCGGGAGACCCAGTACTTC. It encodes CASTPLVSGGRETQYF.

For the CDR3, the DNA is TGTGCCAGCAGCCCACGGACAGGGAGAAGTGAAAAACTGTTTTTT. Its protein product is CASSPRTGRSEKLFF. This chain links TRBV7-8 with TRBJ1-4, with 8 bases aligning to TRBD1. This CDR3 region has 15 residues. Unmatched junction bases numbered 9, after V lost 5 bases and J lost 7 bases. The germline CDR1 and CDR2 sequences are SGHVS and FQNEAQ.

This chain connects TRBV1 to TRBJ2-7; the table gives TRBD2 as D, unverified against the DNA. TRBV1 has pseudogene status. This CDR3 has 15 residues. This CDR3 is CTSSPTSGRSDEQYF. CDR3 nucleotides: TGCACCAGCAGTCCGACTAGCGGGAGGAGCGACGAGCAGTACTTC.

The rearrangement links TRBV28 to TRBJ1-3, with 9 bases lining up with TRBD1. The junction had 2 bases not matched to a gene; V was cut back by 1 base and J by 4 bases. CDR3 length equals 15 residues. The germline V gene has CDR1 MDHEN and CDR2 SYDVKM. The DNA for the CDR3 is TGTGCCAGCAGTTTATATGGGACAGGGGGAAACACCATATATTTT. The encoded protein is CASSLYGTGGNTIYF.

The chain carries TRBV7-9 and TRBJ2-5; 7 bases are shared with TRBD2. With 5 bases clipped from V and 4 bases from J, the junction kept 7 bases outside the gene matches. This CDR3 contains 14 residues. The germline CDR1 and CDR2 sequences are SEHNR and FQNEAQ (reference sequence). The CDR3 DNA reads TGTGCCAGCAGCCGTACTAGCGTAGGAGAGACCCAGTACTTC. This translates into CASSRTSVGETQYF.

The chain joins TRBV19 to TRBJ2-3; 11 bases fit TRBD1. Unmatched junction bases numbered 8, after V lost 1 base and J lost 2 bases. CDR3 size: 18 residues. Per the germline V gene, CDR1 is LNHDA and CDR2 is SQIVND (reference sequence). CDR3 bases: TGTGCCAGTAGTATAGGAGCCTGGACAGGGGGCCCCACAGATACGCAGTATTTT. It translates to CASSIGAWTGGPTDTQYF.